This entry lists 9 T cell receptor beta chains sequenced from one sample in a study of blood T cell repertoires in COVID-19 (dated by TCRdb to the early 2020s). The library was generated by the immunoSEQ multiplex PCR assay. TCRdb holds this immuneACCESS table with in-frame rearrangements only. Some clones are missing; in checked studies, unresolved V genes explain under half, and the rest has no known cause. This sample has roughly 120,000 clones in its table, and about 85% of those were observed once. Around 4.4% of the sample is in the top ten clones. The material sequenced was peripheral blood. The receptors here all came from a human donor in a cohort sampled during active COVID-19.

This clone appeared a single time. The CDR3: CASSLDSYYGYTF. Here the CDR3 DNA reads TGTGCCAGCAGCCTTGACAGTTACTATGGCTACACCTTC. This sequence joins TRBV6-5 and TRBJ1-2, with a possible D match to TRBD1 (5 bases). Germline values: CDR1 MNHEY, CDR2 SVGAGI. The CDR3 has 13 residues. The ends were cut back, 6 bases at V and 3 bases at J, with 11 bases in the middle.

The chain employs TRBV9 and TRBJ1-3; no clear D gene. Germline values: CDR1 SGDLS, CDR2 YYNGEE. The V end lost 5 bases, the J end lost 4 bases, and 16 bases lay between the germline ends. There are 15 residues in the CDR3. The CDR3: CASRPTLAPGNTIYF. The CDR3 DNA sequence: TGTGCCAGCAGGCCTACCTTAGCGCCCGGAAACACCATATATTTT.

The chain has TRBV7-9 and TRBJ1-4, with D possibly matching TRBD1 (5 bases). The germline CDR1 and CDR2 sequences are SEHNR and FQNEAQ (reference sequence). V was trimmed by 2 bases and J by 9 bases, leaving 10 bases between them. This CDR3 contains 13 residues. DNA for the CDR3: TGTGCCAGCAGCTTAAGTCAGGGTAAAAAACTGTTTTTT. This encodes CASSLSQGKKLFF.

Only one count was recorded for this clone. The chain links TRBV9 to TRBJ2-1; 10 nucleotides match TRBD2. V dropped 3 bases and J dropped 2; count of bases not matched to a gene: 2. Germline values: CDR1 SGDLS, CDR2 YYNGEE. The CDR3 totals 15 residues. The CDR3 here is CASSATSGAYNEQFF. CDR3 coding DNA: TGTGCCAGCAGCGCAACTAGCGGGGCCTACAATGAGCAGTTCTTC.

This clone was detected a few times. The chain employs TRBV27 and TRBJ2-7, with 9 bases aligning to TRBD2. Per germline, CDR1 MNHEY and CDR2 SMNVEV (reference sequence). CDR3 size: 15 residues. The trim removed 2 bases at V and 2 bases at J, leaving 4 bases unmatched. The CDR3 nucleotides read TGTGCCAGCAGTTTAGGACTAGCGTTTACCTACGAGCAGTACTTC. It yields the protein CASSLGLAFTYEQYF.

The chain links TRBV19 to TRBJ1-1; TRBD1 matches 8 bases. The CDR3 extends over 14 amino acids. V shed 5 bases and J 4 bases; nucleotides not matched to a gene: 6. Germline lookup yields CDR1 LNHDA and CDR2 SQIVND (reference sequence). CDR3 in amino acids: CASSPGQAGTEAFF. The CDR3 coding sequence is TGTGCCAGTAGTCCGGGACAGGCGGGCACTGAAGCTTTCTTT.

V is TRBV15 and J is TRBJ2-7, with D hard to call. V was pared by 0 bases and J by 2 bases, with 14 bases between. The CDR3 covers 16 residues. Looked up from germline, CDR1 is LNHNV and CDR2 is YYDKDF (reference sequence). In DNA, the CDR3 is TGTGCCACCAGCAGAGATCGCGCTAGTACGGCCTACGAGCAGTACTTC. Its protein product is CATSRDRASTAYEQYF.

The V call is TRBV10-3, the J call TRBJ1-2, with 8 bases identical to TRBD1. CDR3 length: 14 amino acids. V shed 6 bases, J shed 7 bases, and the junction held 10 bases outside the gene matches. The germline V gene has CDR1 ENHRY and CDR2 SYGVKD. CDR3 sequence reads: CAIRADREGGGYTF. In DNA, the CDR3 is TGTGCCATCAGAGCGGACAGGGAAGGTGGTGGCTACACCTTC.

This sequence joins TRBV3-1 (or the pseudogene TRBV3-2) and TRBJ2-4; 8 bases match TRBD2. The CDR3 has 14 amino acids. In germline, CDR1 is LGHDT, CDR2 YNNKEL (reference sequence). V trimming: 3 bases; J trimming: 3 bases; junction bases outside the gene matches: 1. CDR3 protein: CASSQGLDKNIQYF. CDR3 nucleotide sequence: TGTGCCAGCAGCCAGGGACTAGACAAAAACATTCAGTACTTC.